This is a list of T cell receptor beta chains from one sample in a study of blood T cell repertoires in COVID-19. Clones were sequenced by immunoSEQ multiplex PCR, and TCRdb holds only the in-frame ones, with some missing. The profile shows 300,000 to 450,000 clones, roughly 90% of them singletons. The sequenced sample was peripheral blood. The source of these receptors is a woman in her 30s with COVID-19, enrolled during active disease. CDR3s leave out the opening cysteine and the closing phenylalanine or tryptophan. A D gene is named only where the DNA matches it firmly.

cdr3_aa: ASSLAGEGSPLH
j_call: TRBJ1-6
v_call: TRBV5-4
d_call: NA

cdr3_aa: ASSYWVERRWSNTEAF
j_call: TRBJ1-1
v_call: TRBV6-2/TRBV6-3
d_call: NA

cdr3_aa: ASSLRGQVTDTQY
j_call: TRBJ2-3
v_call: TRBV7-9
d_call: NA

cdr3_aa: ASSQLGLAAGGANVLT
j_call: TRBJ2-6
v_call: TRBV14
d_call: TRBD2

cdr3_aa: ASSADRSSYNSPLH
j_call: TRBJ1-6
v_call: TRBV5-1
d_call: NA

cdr3_aa: ASSQEASGSPSYEQY
j_call: TRBJ2-7
v_call: TRBV4-3
d_call: TRBD2

cdr3_aa: ASSPTPGTINSPLH
j_call: TRBJ1-6
v_call: TRBV5-1
d_call: NA

cdr3_aa: ASTRTSGAKNIQY
j_call: TRBJ2-4
v_call: TRBV10-2
d_call: TRBD2

cdr3_aa: ASSQVLDKAYEQY
j_call: TRBJ2-7
v_call: TRBV4-3
d_call: NA

cdr3_aa: ASTARGSMDGYT
j_call: TRBJ1-2
v_call: TRBV5-4
d_call: NA

cdr3_aa: ASSPGRDSNQPQH
j_call: TRBJ1-5
v_call: TRBV2
d_call: NA

cdr3_aa: ATSDPLNTEAF
j_call: TRBJ1-1
v_call: TRBV24-1
d_call: NA

cdr3_aa: ASSPSRDRGTNEKLF
j_call: TRBJ1-4
v_call: TRBV18
d_call: TRBD1

cdr3_aa: ASSSRQGAAGELF
j_call: TRBJ2-2
v_call: TRBV19
d_call: TRBD1

cdr3_aa: ASNLGGVSYGYT
j_call: TRBJ1-2
v_call: TRBV6-5
d_call: NA

cdr3_aa: ASNAKGVSYNEQF
j_call: TRBJ2-1
v_call: TRBV9
d_call: NA

cdr3_aa: AWSVRQGNTGELF
j_call: TRBJ2-2
v_call: TRBV30
d_call: TRBD1

cdr3_aa: ASSYSYRAGVEQY
j_call: TRBJ2-7
v_call: TRBV6-5
d_call: NA

cdr3_aa: ASSLALDSYPYNEQF
j_call: TRBJ2-1
v_call: TRBV7-6
d_call: NA

cdr3_aa: ATSGLLNQPQH
j_call: TRBJ1-5
v_call: TRBV24-1
d_call: NA

cdr3_aa: ASRSGGNQPQH
j_call: TRBJ1-5
v_call: TRBV12-3/TRBV12-4
d_call: NA

cdr3_aa: ASSLVIQETQY
j_call: TRBJ2-5
v_call: TRBV5-6
d_call: NA